The next 22 T cell receptor beta chains were all read from a single sample in a study of cytomegalovirus exposure and HLA in healthy donors (dated by TCRdb to about 2017). Library generation was performed with the immunoSEQ multiplex PCR assay. For the multiplex PCR, a mixture combining 60 forward primers for TCR Vbeta segments and 13 reverse primers for TCR Jbeta segments was used. As stored in TCRdb, this immuneACCESS dataset retains in-frame rearrangements with V and J assigned. A fraction of the clones does not appear; measured against another copy, unresolved V genes explain less than half of the discrepancy, and the remainder lacks a known reason. This sample comprises 150,000 to 200,000 clones, roughly 72% of them detected only once. Clones ranked in the top ten supply approximately 2% of the sample. Sequencing was done on a sample of PBMCs. These receptors were collected from a man between 25 and 39 years old in good health and CMV-seronegative.

V gene TRBV28 combines with J gene TRBJ2-1, with 9 nucleotides matching TRBD2. Trimming removed 3 bases from V and 5 bases from J; junction bases left unmatched: 8. Germline CDR1 reads MDHEN; CDR2 reads SYDVKM. This CDR3 comprises 16 residues. CDR3 nucleotides: TGTGCCAGCAGTTTCTTGACTAGCGGAAATGACAATGAGCAGTTCTTC. Translation gives CASSFLTSGNDNEQFF. The full variable domain, rest sourced from reference TRBV28 and TRBJ2-1, is DVKVTQSSRYLVKRTGEKVFLECVQDMDHENMFWYRQDPGLGLRLIYFSYDVKMKEKGDIPEGYSVSREKKERFSLILESASTNQTSMYLCASSFLTSGNDNEQFFGPGTRLTVL.

The table lists this clone with a few counts. This chain connects TRBV28 to TRBJ2-5; perhaps TRBD2 as D (6 bases). This CDR3 region has 12 residues. Per the germline V gene, CDR1 is MDHEN and CDR2 is SYDVKM. Deletions cut 3 bases from V and 9 bases from J, with 11 bases between. The CDR3 region has the DNA TGTGCCAGCAGTTTCCTGGGGGAGGCCCAGTACTTC. Protein sequence: CASSFLGEAQYF.

The chain couples TRBV9 to TRBJ1-1; TRBD1 might be the D (6 bases). The V end lost 0 bases, the J end lost 7 bases, and 19 bases lay between the germline ends. The germline V gene has CDR1 SGDLS and CDR2 YYNGEE. The CDR3 is made up of 16 amino acids. CDR3 sequence: CASSVATGQGPGEAFF. The CDR3, as DNA: TGTGCCAGCAGCGTAGCTACCGGGCAGGGGCCTGGTGAAGCTTTCTTT.

The chain carries TRBV5-1 and TRBJ2-7; no definite D call. Germline loops: CDR1 SGHRS, CDR2 YFSETQ. The ends were cut back, 2 bases at V and 5 bases at J, with 8 bases in the middle. The CDR3 has 12 amino acids. CDR3 in DNA: TGCGCCAGCAGCTTTATCCGGGACGAGCAGTACTTC. Translation: CASSFIRDEQYF.

The V gene is TRBV19, the J gene TRBJ1-2, with D unclear. V lost 1 base, J lost 5 bases, and 11 bases lay in between. Germline-derived CDR1 and CDR2 are LNHDA and SQIVND (reference sequence). The CDR3 is made up of 14 amino acids. CDR3 bases: TGTGCCAGTAGTATAGTCCGGGGTTCATATGGCTACACCTTC. It translates to CASSIVRGSYGYTF.

The J gene is TRBJ2-5, the V gene TRBV13, with a weak D call TRBD2 (5 bases). The CDR3 runs to 13 residues. Germline lookup yields CDR1 PRHDT and CDR2 FYEKMQ (reference sequence). The germline V and J ends were trimmed by 4 bases and 0 bases, with 6 bases remaining between them. The CDR3: CASSSTNQETQYF. DNA of the CDR3: TGTGCCAGCAGCTCGACTAACCAAGAGACCCAGTACTTC. The full variable domain, rest sourced from reference TRBV13 and TRBJ2-5, is AAGVIQSPRHLIKEKRETATLKCYPIPRHDTVYWYQQGPGQDPQFLISFYEKMQSDKGSIPDRFSAQQFSDYHSELNMSSLELGDSALYFCASSSTNQETQYFGPGTRLLVL.

The rearrangement uses TRBV5-1 and TRBJ1-1, with TRBD1 matching 9 bases. This CDR3 region has 16 residues. V shed 4 bases and J 3 bases; nucleotides not matched to a gene: 10. CDR1 is SGHRS and CDR2 is YFSETQ in the germline V gene. CDR3 protein: CASSPLTGGLDTEAFF. The CDR3 DNA reads as TGCGCCAGCAGCCCCCTCACAGGGGGCTTAGACACTGAAGCTTTCTTT.

This clone appeared a few times. The chain has TRBV19 and TRBJ1-5; 7 bases are a match to TRBD1. CDR3 length: 16 residues. Trimming at V came to 4 bases and at J to 0 bases, leaving 6 bases not matched to a gene. CDR1 and CDR2 from the germline V gene are LNHDA and SQIVND (reference sequence). The CDR3 sequence: CASSRGQWNSNQPQHF. CDR3 sequence (DNA): TGTGCCAGTAGTAGGGGACAGTGGAATAGCAATCAGCCCCAGCATTTT.

The chain recombines TRBV19 with TRBJ2-3; TRBD2 matches at 10 bases. The CDR3 extends over 14 amino acids. Trimming removed 2 bases from V and 6 bases from J; junction bases left unmatched: 2. Germline CDR1 and CDR2: LNHDA and SQIVND (reference sequence). The CDR3 is CASSIQRGGDTQYF. The CDR3 nucleotides are TGTGCCAGTAGTATACAGCGGGGGGGGGATACGCAGTATTTT. Variable domain in full (rest from reference TRBV19 and TRBJ2-3): DGGITQSPKYLFRKEGQNVTLSCEQNLNHDAMYWYRQDPGQGLRLIYYSQIVNDFQKGDIAEGYSVSREKKESFPLTVTSAQKNPTAFYLCASSIQRGGDTQYFGPGTRLTVL.

V and J are TRBV19 and TRBJ1-5, with D perhaps matching TRBD1 (6 bases). CDR1 and CDR2 (germline): LNHDA, SQIVND (reference sequence). This CDR3 is 14 amino acids long. The V end was cut by 7 bases, the J end by 7 bases, with 17 bases between. CDR3 in DNA: TGTGCCAGTACAACCCGAACAGGGAGACAGCCCCAGCATTTT. Encoded protein: CASTTRTGRQPQHF. The whole variable domain, remainder taken from reference TRBV19 and TRBJ1-5, is DGGITQSPKYLFRKEGQNVTLSCEQNLNHDAMYWYRQDPGQGLRLIYYSQIVNDFQKGDIAEGYSVSREKKESFPLTVTSAQKNPTAFYLCASTTRTGRQPQHFGDGTRLSIL.

V usage is TRBV28 and J usage is TRBJ2-7, with D unresolved. Germline CDR1 reads MDHEN; CDR2 reads SYDVKM. The CDR3 runs 11 residues. V lost 8 bases to trimming and J lost 1 base, with 6 bases between them. CDR3 amino acids: CASAVSYEQYF. CDR3 DNA sequence: TGTGCCAGCGCAGTGTCCTACGAGCAGTACTTC.

The chain links TRBV19 to TRBJ1-2; D is uncertain. The CDR3 covers 14 residues. V shed 4 bases and J shed 4 bases, with 13 bases lying between them. Germline V gene data show CDR1 as LNHDA and CDR2 as SQIVND (reference sequence). The CDR3 DNA is TGTGCCAGTAGTACAGGCAGAGACCTCTATGGCTACACCTTC. Amino acids: CASSTGRDLYGYTF.

The gene calls are TRBV27 and TRBJ2-7; tentatively, D is TRBD1 (6 bases). The V end was cut by 5 bases, the J end by 2 bases, with 16 bases between. This CDR3 has 15 amino acids. CDR1 is MNHEY and CDR2 is SMNVEV in the germline V gene (reference sequence). The CDR3 DNA reads TGTGCCAGCAGTCCCCCGACAGGCCCCCCCTACGAGCAGTACTTC. Residues: CASSPPTGPPYEQYF.

This rearrangement joins TRBV7-2 to TRBJ2-7; 14 bases are a match to TRBD2. The junction had 2 bases not matched to a gene; V was cut back by 0 bases and J by 7 bases. The CDR3 has 15 residues. Germline loops: CDR1 SGHTA, CDR2 FQGNSA. Here the CDR3 reads CASSLARLAGGEQYF. The CDR3 nucleotides are TGTGCCAGCAGCTTAGCTCGACTAGCGGGAGGGGAGCAGTACTTC.

This chain uses TRBV6-1 with TRBJ2-5, with 10 bases identical to TRBD2. The assigned J gene may be wrong: the sequence end matches TRBJ2-7 better. This CDR3 has 19 residues. The germline V gene encodes CDR1 MNHNS and CDR2 SASEGT. The CDR3 loop is CASSGGPSGRLVTPYEQYF. The CDR3 DNA follows: TGTGCCAGCAGTGGGGGCCCTAGCGGGAGACTAGTAACTCCCTACGAGCAGTACTTC.

This clone was seen a handful of times. This chain connects TRBV29-1 to TRBJ2-5; D is undetermined. The CDR3 is made up of 11 amino acids. CDR1 and CDR2 (germline): SQVTM, ANQGSEA. Between the trimmed V and J ends, which lost 5 bases and 1 base, there was a span of 5 bases. The CDR3, as DNA: TGCAGCGTTCTACCCCAAGAGACCCAGTACTTC. As protein: CSVLPQETQYF. Looking up the rest from reference TRBV29-1 and TRBJ2-5 gives the full variable domain: SAVISQKPSRDICQRGTSLTIQCQVDSQVTMMFWYRQQPGQSLTLIATANQGSEATYESGFVIDKFPISRPNLTFSTLTVSNMSPEDSSIYLCSVLPQETQYFGPGTRLLVL.

The rearrangement uses TRBV5-1 and TRBJ1-2; possibly TRBD1 for D (6 bases). The CDR3 sequence is 15 residues long. Looked up from germline, CDR1 is SGHRS and CDR2 is YFSETQ. Trimming took 4 bases from V and 0 from J, leaving 13 bases between them. The CDR3 protein is CASSPRTVSNYGYTF. Here the CDR3 DNA reads TGCGCCAGCAGCCCCCGGACAGTTTCTAACTATGGCTACACCTTC.

The table lists this clone with a few counts. The chain recombines TRBV27 with TRBJ1-1; TRBD1 is a possible D gene (6 bases). The V end was cut by 0 bases, the J end by 1 base, with 12 bases between. The CDR3 consists of 16 residues. Germline values: CDR1 MNHEY, CDR2 SMNVEV (reference sequence). The CDR3 DNA sequence: TGTGCCAGCAGTTTATCTTATTCGGGACAGAACACTGAAGCTTTCTTT. As protein: CASSLSYSGQNTEAFF.

The J gene is TRBJ1-2, the V gene TRBV28; D is ambiguous. Trimming took 5 bases from V and 4 from J, leaving 23 bases between them. Germline V gene sequence: CDR1 MDHEN, CDR2 SYDVKM. The CDR3 has 17 amino acids. Written as DNA, the CDR3 is TGTGCCAGCAGTATACCCGGTTTAGGGTACGAGGGCTATGGCTACACCTTC. Encoded protein: CASSIPGLGYEGYGYTF.

The V gene is TRBV4-2, the J gene TRBJ2-1; 13 positions agree with TRBD2. The CDR3 spans 17 residues. Per germline, CDR1 LGHNA and CDR2 YNFKEQ. V lost 1 base and J lost 5; bases outside the gene matches: 5. CDR3: CASSQVEGLAGHNEQFF. The CDR3 nucleotides read TGTGCCAGCAGCCAAGTCGAGGGACTAGCGGGACACAATGAGCAGTTCTTC.

The rearrangement joins TRBV6-1 to TRBJ2-7; TRBD1 might be the D (6 bases). Per the germline V gene, CDR1 is MNHNS and CDR2 is SASEGT. V lost 8 bases and J 4 bases, leaving 15 bases between the germline ends. The CDR3 covers 13 residues. The DNA of the CDR3 is TGTGCCAGCTTATTGACTGACAGGTACGAGCAGTACTTC. The encoded protein is CASLLTDRYEQYF.

This chain links TRBV9 with TRBJ2-1, with 9 nucleotides matching TRBD1. CDR3 length: 15 residues. The germline gives CDR1 SGDLS, CDR2 YYNGEE. V shed 4 bases and J 7 bases; nucleotides not matched to a gene: 9. The CDR3 DNA reads TGTGCCAGCAGCCCCGAGGGGACAGGGTTTAATGAGCAGTTCTTC. It is translated as CASSPEGTGFNEQFF.